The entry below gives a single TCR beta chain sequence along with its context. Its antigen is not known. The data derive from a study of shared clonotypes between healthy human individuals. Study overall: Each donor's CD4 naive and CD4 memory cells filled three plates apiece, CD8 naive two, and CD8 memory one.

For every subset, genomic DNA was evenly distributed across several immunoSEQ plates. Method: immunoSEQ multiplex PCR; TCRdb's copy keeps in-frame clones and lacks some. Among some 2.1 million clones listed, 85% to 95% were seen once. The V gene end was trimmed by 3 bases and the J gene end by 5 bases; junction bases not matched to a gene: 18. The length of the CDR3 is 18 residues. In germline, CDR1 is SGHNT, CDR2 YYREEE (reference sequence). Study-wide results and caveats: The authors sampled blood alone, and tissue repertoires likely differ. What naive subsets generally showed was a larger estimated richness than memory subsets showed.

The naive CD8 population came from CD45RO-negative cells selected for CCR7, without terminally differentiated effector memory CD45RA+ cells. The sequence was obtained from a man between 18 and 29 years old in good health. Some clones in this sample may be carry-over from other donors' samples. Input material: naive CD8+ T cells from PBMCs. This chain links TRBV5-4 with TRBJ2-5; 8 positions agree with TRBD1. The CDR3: CASSSRETRTGLGETQYF. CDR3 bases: TGTGCCAGCAGCTCCCGCGAAACCAGGACAGGGCTAGGCGAGACCCAGTACTTC. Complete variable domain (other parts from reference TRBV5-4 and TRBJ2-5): ETGVTQSPTHLIKTRGQQVTLRCSSQSGHNTVSWYQQALGQGPQFIFQYYREEENGRGNFPPRFSGLQFPNYSSELNVNALELDDSALYLCASSSRETRTGLGETQYFGPGTRLLVL.